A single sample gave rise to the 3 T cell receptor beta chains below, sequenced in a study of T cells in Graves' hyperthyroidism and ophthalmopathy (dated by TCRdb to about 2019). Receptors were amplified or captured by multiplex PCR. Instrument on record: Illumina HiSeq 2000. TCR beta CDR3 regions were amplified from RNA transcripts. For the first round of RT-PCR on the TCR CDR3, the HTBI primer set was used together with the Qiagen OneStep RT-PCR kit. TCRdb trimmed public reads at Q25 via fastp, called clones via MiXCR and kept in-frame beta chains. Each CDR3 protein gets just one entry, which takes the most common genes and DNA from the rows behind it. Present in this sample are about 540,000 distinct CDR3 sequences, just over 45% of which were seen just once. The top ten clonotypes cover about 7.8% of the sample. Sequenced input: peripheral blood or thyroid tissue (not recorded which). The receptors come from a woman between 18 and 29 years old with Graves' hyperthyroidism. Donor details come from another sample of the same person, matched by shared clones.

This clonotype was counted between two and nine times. The CDR3 DNA is TGCAGCGTTACAGGGGTCTCCTACGAGCAGTACTTC. Translation gives CSVTGVSYEQYF. The chain carries TRBV29-1 and TRBJ2-7; 7 bases align to TRBD1. Germline assignment: CDR1 SQVTM and CDR2 ANQGSEA. The CDR3 covers 12 residues. The ends lost 5 bases at V and 0 bases at J; junction bases unmatched: 1.

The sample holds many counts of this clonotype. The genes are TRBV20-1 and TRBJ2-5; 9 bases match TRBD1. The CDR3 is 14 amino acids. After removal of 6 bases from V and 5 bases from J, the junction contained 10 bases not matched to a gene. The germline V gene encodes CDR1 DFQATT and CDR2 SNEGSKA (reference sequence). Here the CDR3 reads CSAAGTGSRETQYF. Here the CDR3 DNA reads TGCAGTGCGGCAGGGACAGGGTCGCGTGAGACCCAGTACTTC.

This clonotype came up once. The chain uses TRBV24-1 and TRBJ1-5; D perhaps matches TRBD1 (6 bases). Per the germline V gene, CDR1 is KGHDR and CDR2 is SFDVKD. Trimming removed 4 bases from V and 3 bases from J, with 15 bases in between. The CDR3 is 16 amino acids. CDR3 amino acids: CATSDQGRGYNQPQHF. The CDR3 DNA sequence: TGTGCCACCAGTGACCAAGGGAGGGGGTACAATCAGCCCCAGCATTTT.